Following are 27 T cell receptor beta chains from one sample sequenced in a study of blood T cells in healthy people across ages. A second roughly 6 to 12 cycle PCR used barcoded and J-beta primers. TCRdb itself ran the 5' RACE reads through MiXCR, one entry per CDR3 protein. Of hundreds of thousands of distinct CDR3 sequences listed, 40% to 65% are singletons. Sequenced: blood. The source of these receptors is an older man in good health.

As DNA, the CDR3 is TGCAGCGTTGAAGAAAGGGACAGGGGGACCTACGAGCAGTACTTC. Its protein product is CSVEERDRGTYEQYF. This sequence joins TRBV29-1 and TRBJ2-7, with 11 bases fitting TRBD1. From germline, CDR1 is SQVTM and CDR2 ANQGSEA. The length of the CDR3 is 15 residues. J gave up 2 bases and V 0 bases, and 3 bases lay outside the gene matches.

Only a few counts were recorded for this clonotype. This chain uses TRBV10-3 with TRBJ1-5; D unresolved. V was cut by 3 bases and J by 3 bases, with 9 bases left in between. CDR1 ENHRY and CDR2 SYGVKD come from the germline V gene. The CDR3 is 14 residues long. CDR3 in DNA: TGTGCCATCAGTGAAACGTCCGCCAATCAGCCCCAGCATTTT. It is translated as CAISETSANQPQHF.

About this clonotype itself: One end of the junction is discordant with germline, which a read error may explain. The chain couples TRBV14 to TRBJ2-1; 8 nucleotides match TRBD2. The germline gives CDR1 SGHDN, CDR2 FVKESK. This CDR3 region has 15 residues. CDR3 region: CASSQISGISGELFF. For the CDR3, the DNA is TGTGCCAGCAGCCAGATTAGCGGGATTTCAGGGGAGCTGTTCTTC.

The CDR3 DNA is TGTGCCAGCAGCCAACCAGGAGCTCCCTCTGGGGCCAACGTCCTGACTTTC. Its translation: CASSQPGAPSGANVLTF. This sequence joins TRBV3-1 and TRBJ2-6, with no clear D. Looked up from germline, CDR1 is LGHDT and CDR2 is YNNKEL (reference sequence). The V end lost 2 bases, the J end lost 0 bases, and 11 bases lay between the germline ends. This CDR3 has 17 residues.

This clonotype was counted once. The gene calls are TRBV5-1 and TRBJ2-3, with 7 bases identical to TRBD2. CDR3 length equals 16 residues. V dropped 3 bases and J dropped 0; count of bases not matched to a gene: 7. The V gene's germline CDR1 is SGHRS and CDR2 YFSETQ. CDR3 loop: CASSSAGGGSTDTQYF. In nucleotides, the CDR3 is TGCGCCAGCAGCTCAGCTGGGGGGGGAAGCACAGATACGCAGTATTTT. Full variable domain (rest looked up from reference TRBV5-1 and TRBJ2-3): KAGVTQTPRYLIKTRGQQVTLSCSPISGHRSVSWYQQTPGQGLQFLFEYFSETQRNKGNFPGRFSGRQFSNSRSEMNVSTLELGDSALYLCASSSAGGGSTDTQYFGPGTRLTVL.

This clonotype was detected ten times or more. This chain uses TRBV29-1 with TRBJ1-1; the D gene is possibly TRBD1 (6 bases). The germline V gene encodes CDR1 SQVTM and CDR2 ANQGSEA. With 4 bases removed from V and 0 bases from J, the gap between germline ends came to 12 bases. The CDR3 loop spans 14 amino acids. CDR3 residues: CSVAPGGLNTEAFF. The CDR3 nucleotides are TGCAGCGTTGCGCCTGGGGGGCTGAACACTGAAGCTTTCTTT.

In this sample, this clonotype turned up many times. This chain links TRBV6-2 or TRBV6-3 with TRBJ1-2, with D maybe TRBD1 (5 bases). The CDR3 spans 11 residues. Germline V CDR1 and CDR2: MNHEY, SVGEGT. V shed 6 bases and J shed 3 bases, with 5 bases lying between them. As DNA, the CDR3 is TGTGCCAGCAGGACAGACTATGGCTACACCTTC. Amino acids: CASRTDYGYTF.

This clonotype was seen only a few times. V and J are TRBV27 and TRBJ1-2; no clear D. The germline V gene encodes CDR1 MNHEY and CDR2 SMNVEV (reference sequence). V was cut by 3 bases and J by 0 bases, with 8 bases left in between. This CDR3 has 14 amino acids. CDR3 bases: TGTGCCAGCAGTTTTCTTGGTACTAACTATGGCTACACCTTC. As protein: CASSFLGTNYGYTF.

This clonotype was observed a handful of times. This chain links TRBV5-1 with TRBJ2-3; possibly TRBD2 for D (5 bases). Germline lookup yields CDR1 SGHRS and CDR2 YFSETQ. With 2 bases removed from V and 5 bases from J, the gap between germline ends came to 15 bases. There are 15 residues in the CDR3. The CDR3 region has the DNA TGCGCCAGCAGCTTCCAGACCGGCCGGGGAGATACGCAGTATTTT. Its protein is CASSFQTGRGDTQYF.

The chain links TRBV5-6 to TRBJ1-1; D remains ambiguous. V was clipped by 3 bases and J by 3 bases, with 3 bases between them. The CDR3 covers 11 residues. Germline assignment: CDR1 SGHDT and CDR2 YYEEEE. Here the CDR3 reads CASSWDTEAFF. In nucleotides, the CDR3 is TGTGCCAGCAGCTGGGACACTGAAGCTTTCTTT.

There are a few counts of this clonotype. The rearrangement joins TRBV12-3 or TRBV12-4 to TRBJ2-5, with 14 bases lining up with TRBD2. This CDR3 has 18 amino acids. The junction had 5 bases not matched to a gene; V was cut back by 0 bases and J by 2 bases. Here the CDR3 reads CASSLAGLAGVGQETQYF. The CDR3 nucleotides read TGTGCCAGCAGTTTAGCGGGACTAGCGGGAGTTGGTCAAGAGACCCAGTACTTC.

The chain combines TRBV29-1 with TRBJ2-5, with TRBD2 as a possible D gene (6 bases). This CDR3 has 13 amino acids. The germline V gene has CDR1 SQVTM and CDR2 ANQGSEA. V lost 3 bases and J lost 5, with 13 bases in between. The CDR3 here is CSVDPGGGETQYF. CDR3 nucleotides: TGCAGCGTTGACCCCGGGGGTGGGGAGACCCAGTACTTC.

The rearrangement joins TRBV24-1 to TRBJ2-6, with 7 bases matching TRBD1. This CDR3 comprises 17 residues. The ends lost 4 bases at V and 1 base at J; junction bases unmatched: 6. Germline V lookup: CDR1 KGHDR, CDR2 SFDVKD. Here the CDR3 reads CATSDRQGHSGANVLTF. CDR3 DNA: TGTGCCACCAGTGACAGACAGGGTCATTCTGGGGCCAACGTCCTGACTTTC.

The genes are TRBV29-1 and TRBJ1-1; D is uncertain. The V gene's germline CDR1 is SQVTM and CDR2 ANQGSEA. CDR3 length: 14 amino acids. V lost 2 bases, J lost 4 bases, and 14 bases lay in between. CDR3 residues: CSVETRIMGTEAFF. Written as DNA, the CDR3 is TGCAGCGTTGAAACTCGCATTATGGGCACTGAAGCTTTCTTT.

The V call is TRBV5-1, the J call TRBJ2-1, with D possibly TRBD2 on 6 matching bases. The CDR3 has 14 residues. Trimming shortened V by 2 bases and J by 6 bases, and 12 bases separated the two germline ends. Germline V CDR1 and CDR2: SGHRS, YFSETQ. CDR3 bases: TGCGCCAGCAGCTTTGGGGGGACTTTCAATGAGCAGTTCTTC. Translation: CASSFGGTFNEQFF.

The chain combines TRBV29-1 with TRBJ2-3; D uncertain. Between the trimmed V and J ends, which lost 7 bases and 14 bases, there was a span of 10 bases. The germline CDR1 and CDR2 sequences are SQVTM and ANQGSEA. The length of the CDR3 is 8 residues. The CDR3 DNA sequence: TGCAGCGCGCCCGAAGCGTATTTT. Protein: CSAPEAYF.

This clonotype was seen a few times. The chain is built from TRBV12-3 or TRBV12-4 and TRBJ2-7; D gene uncertain. V lost 0 bases and J 6 bases, leaving 9 bases between the germline ends. The CDR3 length is 13 residues. CDR3 sequence (DNA): TGTGCCAGCAGTTTAGCGGAAGCAGGCGAGCAGTACTTC. Amino acid sequence: CASSLAEAGEQYF.

The chain couples TRBV29-1 to TRBJ2-5; 8 bases fit TRBD1. TRBJ2-7 matches the DNA end more closely, so the J call is doubtful. Looked up from germline, CDR1 is SQVTM and CDR2 is ANQGSEA. CDR3 length: 14 amino acids. CDR3 sequence (DNA): TGCAGCGTCGGCGGACAGGGAAACACCGACGAGCAGTACTTC. It is translated as CSVGGQGNTDEQYF.

V is TRBV20-1 and J is TRBJ2-1, with D possibly being TRBD1 or TRBD2 (5 bases each). The V and J ends lost 6 bases and 2 bases respectively, with 14 bases between them. Germline CDR1 and CDR2: DFQATT and SNEGSKA (reference sequence). The CDR3 is made up of 14 amino acids. In DNA form, the CDR3 reads TGCAGTGCCCGAAGGGGACGCCCCTACAATGAGCAGTTCTTC. Translated: CSARRGRPYNEQFF.

The CDR3 sequence is CASSVRSGSGYEQYF. The CDR3 DNA follows: TGTGCCAGCAGCGTCCGTAGCGGGAGCGGGTACGAGCAGTACTTC. The J gene is TRBJ2-7, the V gene TRBV9; 9 bases are a match to TRBD2. Germline CDR1 reads SGDLS; CDR2 reads YYNGEE. The CDR3 length is 15 residues. V dropped 2 bases and J dropped 4; count of bases not matched to a gene: 7.

The chain recombines TRBV25-1 with TRBJ2-1; 10 bases are shared with TRBD2. CDR1 and CDR2 from the germline V gene are MGHDK and SYGVNS. V lost 3 bases, J lost 0 bases, and 5 bases stayed unmatched. This CDR3 is 17 amino acids long. CDR3: CASSELAGASSYNEQFF. The CDR3 nucleotides read TGTGCCAGCAGTGAGCTAGCGGGAGCCAGCTCCTACAATGAGCAGTTCTTC.

This clonotype turned up a few times. The chain employs TRBV15 and TRBJ1-6, with 9 positions matching TRBD1. The V gene's germline CDR1 is LNHNV and CDR2 YYDKDF (reference sequence). Unmatched junction bases numbered 6, after V lost 6 bases and J lost 6 bases. The CDR3 length is 15 residues. CDR3 bases: TGTGCCACCAGAGGGGACAGGGCTATTAATTCACCCCTCCACTTT. It translates to CATRGDRAINSPLHF. Filled out from reference TRBV15 and TRBJ1-6, the complete variable domain reads DAMVIQNPRYQVTQFGKPVTLSCSQTLNHNVMYWYQQKSSQAPKLLFHYYDKDFNNEADTPDNFQSRRPNTSFCFLDIRSPGLGDTAMYLCATRGDRAINSPLHFGNGTRLTVT.

V is TRBV4-1 and J is TRBJ1-6, with a weak D call TRBD1 (6 bases). Germline V CDR1 and CDR2: MGHRA, YSYEKL. The V end was cut by 0 bases, the J end by 8 bases, with 11 bases between. This CDR3 region has 15 residues. CDR3 residues: CASSQDWGGDSPLHF. The CDR3 coding sequence is TGCGCCAGCAGCCAAGATTGGGGGGGCGATTCACCCCTCCACTTT.

The chain uses TRBV20-1 and TRBJ2-7, with TRBD2 identical over 12 bases. Trimming cost V 5 bases and J 1 base; bases outside gene matches: 3. Germline V gene data show CDR1 as DFQATT and CDR2 as SNEGSKA (reference sequence). This CDR3 contains 14 residues. CDR3 sequence: CSAHTSGRSYEQYF. The CDR3 bases are TGCAGTGCTCATACTAGCGGGAGGTCCTACGAGCAGTACTTC.

Here the CDR3 reads CSVAGRGAQTYEQYF. The DNA of the CDR3 is TGCAGCGTAGCGGGTCGGGGGGCGCAGACCTACGAGCAGTACTTC. The chain couples TRBV29-1 to TRBJ2-7; TRBD2 might be the D (7 bases). Looked up from germline, CDR1 is SQVTM and CDR2 is ANQGSEA. With 6 bases removed from V and 2 bases from J, the gap between germline ends came to 20 bases. CDR3 length equals 15 residues.

The chain recombines TRBV14 with TRBJ2-7; TRBD2 matches at 8 bases. There are 14 residues in the CDR3. J was trimmed by 7 bases and V by 2 bases; bases with no gene match: 7. Germline V gene data show CDR1 as SGHDN and CDR2 as FVKESK. Written as DNA, the CDR3 is TGTGCCAGCAGCCAATTTCGGGGGGGGAATGAGCAGTACTTC. Its translation: CASSQFRGGNEQYF.

This chain joins TRBV27 and TRBJ2-6; D might be TRBD2 (5 bases). Trimming cost V 5 bases and J 2 bases, with 13 bases left between them. Germline V gene data show CDR1 as MNHEY and CDR2 as SMNVEV (reference sequence). This CDR3 spans 16 amino acids. For the CDR3, the DNA is TGTGCCAGCAGTCGACTGGGAGAAACTGGGGCCAACGTCCTGACTTTC. Its protein is CASSRLGETGANVLTF.